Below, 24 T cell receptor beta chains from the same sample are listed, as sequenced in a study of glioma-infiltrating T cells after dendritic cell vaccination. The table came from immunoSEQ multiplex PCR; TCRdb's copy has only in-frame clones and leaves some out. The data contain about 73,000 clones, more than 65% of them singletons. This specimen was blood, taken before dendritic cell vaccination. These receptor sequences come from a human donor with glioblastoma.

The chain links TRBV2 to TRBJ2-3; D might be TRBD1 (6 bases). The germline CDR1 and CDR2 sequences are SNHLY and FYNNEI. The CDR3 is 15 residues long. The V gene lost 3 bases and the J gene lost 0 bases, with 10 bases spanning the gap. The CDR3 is CASSDRGRSTDTQYF. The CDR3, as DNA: TGTGCCAGCAGTGACAGGGGACGTAGCACAGATACGCAGTATTTT.

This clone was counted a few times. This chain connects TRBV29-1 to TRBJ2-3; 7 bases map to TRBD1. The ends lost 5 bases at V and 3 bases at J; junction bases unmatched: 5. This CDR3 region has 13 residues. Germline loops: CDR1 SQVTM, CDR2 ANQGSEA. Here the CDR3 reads CSVRGGGTDTQYF. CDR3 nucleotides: TGCAGCGTTAGAGGGGGCGGGACAGATACGCAGTATTTT.

The CDR3 loop is CASSLGPLGGQPQHF. DNA of the CDR3: TGCGCCAGCAGCTTGGGACCTCTGGGAGGTCAGCCCCAGCATTTT. The chain employs TRBV5-1 and TRBJ1-5; D ambiguous. The CDR3 consists of 15 residues. The V gene lost 0 bases and the J gene lost 6 bases, with 13 bases spanning the gap. Germline-derived CDR1 and CDR2 are SGHRS and YFSETQ.

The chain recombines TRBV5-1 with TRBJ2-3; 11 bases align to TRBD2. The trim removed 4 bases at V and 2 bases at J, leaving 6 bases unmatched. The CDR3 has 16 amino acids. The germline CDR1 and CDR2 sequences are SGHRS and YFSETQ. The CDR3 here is CASSLKLAGDTDTQYF. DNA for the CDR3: TGCGCCAGCAGCCTTAAACTAGCGGGGGACACAGATACGCAGTATTTT.

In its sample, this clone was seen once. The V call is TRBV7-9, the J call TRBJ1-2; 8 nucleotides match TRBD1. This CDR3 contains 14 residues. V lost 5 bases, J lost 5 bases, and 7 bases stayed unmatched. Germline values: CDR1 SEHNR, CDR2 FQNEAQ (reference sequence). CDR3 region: CASSQDRGQYGYTF. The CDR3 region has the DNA TGTGCCAGCAGCCAAGACAGGGGTCAATATGGCTACACCTTC.

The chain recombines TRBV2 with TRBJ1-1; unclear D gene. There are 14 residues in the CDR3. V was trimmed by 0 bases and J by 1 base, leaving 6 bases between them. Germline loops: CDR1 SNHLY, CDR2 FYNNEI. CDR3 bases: TGTGCCAGCAGTGAAGCTAGGAGGAACACTGAAGCTTTCTTT. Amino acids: CASSEARRNTEAFF.

The CDR3 here is CASSSGGSSYEQYV. The CDR3 DNA sequence: TGCGCCAGCAGTTCGGGCGGGAGCTCCTACGAGCAGTACGTC. The chain recombines TRBV10-2 with TRBJ2-7, with 7 bases fitting TRBD2. V lost 5 bases and J lost 0; bases outside the gene matches: 4. The germline V gene has CDR1 WSHSY and CDR2 SAAADI. The CDR3 has 14 amino acids.

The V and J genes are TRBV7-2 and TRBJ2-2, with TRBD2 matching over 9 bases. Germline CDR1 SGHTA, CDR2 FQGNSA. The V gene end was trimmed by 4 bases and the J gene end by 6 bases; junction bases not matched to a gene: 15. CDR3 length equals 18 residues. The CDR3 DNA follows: TGTGCCAGCAGCTCCCCTTCGGGTAGCGGGAGTTGGGCCGGGGAGCTGTTTTTT. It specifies CASSSPSGSGSWAGELFF.

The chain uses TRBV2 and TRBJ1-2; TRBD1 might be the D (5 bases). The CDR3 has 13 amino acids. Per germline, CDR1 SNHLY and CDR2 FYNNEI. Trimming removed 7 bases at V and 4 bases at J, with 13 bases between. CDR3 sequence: CASTGPLGYGYTF. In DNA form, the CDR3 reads TGTGCCAGCACAGGGCCCTTAGGCTATGGCTACACCTTC.

DNA of the CDR3: TGTGCCAGCAGCTGGGGGACTAGCGGGTCCTACGAGCAGTACTTC. Translating gives CASSWGTSGSYEQYF. The gene calls are TRBV5-4 and TRBJ2-7; TRBD2 matches at 12 bases. J was trimmed by 1 base and V by 3 bases; bases with no gene match: 2. CDR3 length: 15 amino acids. Germline V gene data show CDR1 as SGHNT and CDR2 as YYREEE (reference sequence).

The CDR3 here is CASSQTSGVGANVLTF. CDR3 nucleotide sequence: TGTGCCAGCAGCCAGACTAGCGGGGTGGGGGCCAACGTCCTGACTTTC. This chain links TRBV2 with TRBJ2-6; 11 bases line up with TRBD2. The CDR3 consists of 16 residues. The J segment lost 4 bases and the V segment lost 6 bases, leaving 5 bases of the junction unmatched. Looked up from germline, CDR1 is SNHLY and CDR2 is FYNNEI.

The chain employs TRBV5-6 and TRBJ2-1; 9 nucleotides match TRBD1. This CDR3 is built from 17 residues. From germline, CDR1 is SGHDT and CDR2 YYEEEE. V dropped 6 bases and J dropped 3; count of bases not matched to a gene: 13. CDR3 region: CASNRPGTGWGYNEQFF. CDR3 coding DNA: TGTGCCAGCAATAGACCCGGGACAGGGTGGGGCTACAATGAGCAGTTCTTC.

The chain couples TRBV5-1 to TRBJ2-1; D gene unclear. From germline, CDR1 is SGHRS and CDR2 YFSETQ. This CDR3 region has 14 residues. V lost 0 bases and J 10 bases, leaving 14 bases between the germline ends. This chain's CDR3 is CASSLDATLREQFF. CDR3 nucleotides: TGCGCCAGCAGCTTGGATGCTACCCTTCGGGAGCAGTTCTTC.

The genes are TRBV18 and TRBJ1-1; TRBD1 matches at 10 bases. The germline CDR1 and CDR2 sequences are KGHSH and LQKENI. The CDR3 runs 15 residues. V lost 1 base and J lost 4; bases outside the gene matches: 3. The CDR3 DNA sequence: TGTGCCAGCTCACCACTGGGACAGGGGACCACTGAAGCTTTCTTT. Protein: CASSPLGQGTTEAFF.

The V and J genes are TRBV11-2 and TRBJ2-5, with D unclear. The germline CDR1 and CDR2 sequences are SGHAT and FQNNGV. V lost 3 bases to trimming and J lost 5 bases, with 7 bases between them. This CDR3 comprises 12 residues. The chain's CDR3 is CASSFNSETQYF. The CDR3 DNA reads TGTGCCAGCAGCTTCAACTCGGAGACCCAGTACTTC.

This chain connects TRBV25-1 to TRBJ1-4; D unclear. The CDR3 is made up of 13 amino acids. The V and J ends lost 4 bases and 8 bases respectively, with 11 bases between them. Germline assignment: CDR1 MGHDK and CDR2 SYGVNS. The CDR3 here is CASSARPREKLFF. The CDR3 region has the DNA TGTGCCAGCAGTGCCCGGCCTAGGGAAAAACTGTTTTTT.

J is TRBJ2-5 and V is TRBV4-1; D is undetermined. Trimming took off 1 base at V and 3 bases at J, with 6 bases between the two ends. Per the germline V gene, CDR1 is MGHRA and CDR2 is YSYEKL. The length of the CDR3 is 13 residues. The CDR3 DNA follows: TGCGCCAGCAGCCAAGGGCAGAAAGAGACCCAGTACTTC. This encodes CASSQGQKETQYF.

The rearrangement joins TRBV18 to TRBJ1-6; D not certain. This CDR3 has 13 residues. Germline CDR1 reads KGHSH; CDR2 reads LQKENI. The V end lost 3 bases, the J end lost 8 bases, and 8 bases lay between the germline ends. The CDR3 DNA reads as TGTGCCAGCTCACCTTTTTCGGATTCACCCCTCCACTTT. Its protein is CASSPFSDSPLHF. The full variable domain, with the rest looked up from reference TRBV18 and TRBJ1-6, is NAGVMQNPRHLVRRRGQEARLRCSPMKGHSHVYWYRQLPEEGLKFMVYLQKENIIDESGMPKERFSAEFPKEGPSILRIQQVVRGDSAAYFCASSPFSDSPLHFGNGTRLTVT.

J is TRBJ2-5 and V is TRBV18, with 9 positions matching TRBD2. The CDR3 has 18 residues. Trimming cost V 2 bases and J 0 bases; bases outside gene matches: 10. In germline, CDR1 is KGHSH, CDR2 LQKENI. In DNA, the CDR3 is TGTGCCAGCTCACCAAGGCAAGCGGGGGGCTCGTACCAAGAGACCCAGTACTTC. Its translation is CASSPRQAGGSYQETQYF. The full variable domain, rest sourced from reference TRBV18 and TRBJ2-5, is NAGVMQNPRHLVRRRGQEARLRCSPMKGHSHVYWYRQLPEEGLKFMVYLQKENIIDESGMPKERFSAEFPKEGPSILRIQQVVRGDSAAYFCASSPRQAGGSYQETQYFGPGTRLLVL.

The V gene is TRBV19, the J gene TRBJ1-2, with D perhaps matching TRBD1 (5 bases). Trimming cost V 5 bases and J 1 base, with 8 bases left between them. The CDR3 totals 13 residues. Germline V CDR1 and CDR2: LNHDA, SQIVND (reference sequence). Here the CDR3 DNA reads TGTGCCAGTAGTCTCAGGGTTAACTATGGCTACACCTTC. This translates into CASSLRVNYGYTF.

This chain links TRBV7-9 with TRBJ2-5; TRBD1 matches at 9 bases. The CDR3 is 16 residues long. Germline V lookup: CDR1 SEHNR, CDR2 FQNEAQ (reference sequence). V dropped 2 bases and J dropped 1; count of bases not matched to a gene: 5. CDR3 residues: CASSLRGTGSQETQYF. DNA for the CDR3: TGTGCCAGCAGCTTAAGAGGGACAGGGTCCCAAGAGACCCAGTACTTC.

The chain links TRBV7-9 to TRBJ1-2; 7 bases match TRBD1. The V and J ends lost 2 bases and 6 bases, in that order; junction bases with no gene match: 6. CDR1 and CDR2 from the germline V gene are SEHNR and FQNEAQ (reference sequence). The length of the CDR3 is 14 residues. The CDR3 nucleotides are TGTGCCAGCAGCTTATTTACAGGGGAGGATGGCTACACCTTC. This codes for CASSLFTGEDGYTF.

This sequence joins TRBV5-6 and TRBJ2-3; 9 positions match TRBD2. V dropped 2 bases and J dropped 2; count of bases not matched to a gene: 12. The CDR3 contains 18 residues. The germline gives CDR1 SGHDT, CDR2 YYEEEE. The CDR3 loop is CASSLLAGVKADTDTQYF. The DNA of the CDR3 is TGTGCCAGCAGCTTATTAGCGGGAGTAAAGGCGGACACAGATACGCAGTATTTT.

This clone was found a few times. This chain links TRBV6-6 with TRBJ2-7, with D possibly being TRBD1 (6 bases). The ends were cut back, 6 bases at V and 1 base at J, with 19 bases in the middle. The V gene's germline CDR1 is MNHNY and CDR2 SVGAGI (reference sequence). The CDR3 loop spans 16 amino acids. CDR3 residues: CASRLAGWGRSYEQYV. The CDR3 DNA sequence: TGTGCCAGCAGACTGGCCGGTTGGGGGCGGTCCTACGAGCAGTACGTC.